The source of this TCR beta chain is a study of shared clonotypes between healthy human individuals (dated by TCRdb to about 2020). Context from the whole study: Three men and a couple of women, aged 18 to 49 years, made up the cohort. For each donor, CD4 naive and CD4 memory were each run on three plates, CD8 naive on two plates, and CD8 memory on one plate. To estimate repertoire size and how much clonotype sharing occurs between individuals, the study deeply sequenced the blood TCR repertoires of a handful of healthy adults. To increase sequencing depth and limit assay-specific biases, TCR repertoire library preparation and sequencing were carried out by different laboratories using diverse techniques. Each donor's leukapheresis produced roughly between about 0.8 and 8.9 billion PBMCs. Study-wide findings and limitations: Higher generation probabilities were observed for clonotypes shared by all four sorted-subset donors than for non-shared clonotypes. Even with the large sequencing depth, rarefaction of the sorted-subset datasets indicated that sequencing was incomplete. When four donors were compared, the shared fraction of clonotypes was 5% to 6.5% for naive CD4, approximately 3.3% for naive CD8, roughly 2.3% for memory CD4, and less than 0.5% for memory CD8. Based on pairwise subsampling, the degree of clonotype sharing among donors was expected to be affected by sequencing depth. Larger estimated clonotype richness was generally found for naive subsets than for memory subsets. Sampling was limited to blood, and TCR repertoires in tissue likely differ from TCR repertoires in blood. Because the study included only a small number of donors, the genetic and exposure-history diversity represented was limited.

Comment on this clone: The clone's antigen remains unknown. Base-call qualities are not available, and no considerably larger clone is one nucleotide away.

Donors were healthy HIV-negative adults with no recently reported acute infections or vaccinations. Only Caucasian adults living in Nashville, Tennessee, USA were represented among the donors. CD4+ T cells were enriched by magnetic negative selection; naive cells were then positively selected on CD45RA, and the negative fraction formed the memory subset. Blood was collected by leukapheresis, and PBMCs were isolated by Ficoll-Histopaque density gradient centrifugation and then cryopreserved in liquid nitrogen vapor phase. Analytical flow cytometry was used to check the purity and quantity of each magnetically sorted T cell population. Genomic DNA was isolated from every sorted fraction and measured by UV absorbance on a Nanodrop 2000c. TCR CDR3 regions were amplified from genomic DNA by multiplex PCR using the deep immunoSEQ assay. Extracted genomic DNA from each cell subset was distributed evenly across all wells of several immunoSEQ 96-well plates, and each plate was treated as a replicate. For sorted subsets, around 200 ng genomic DNA, equal to about 30,000 T cell genomes, was loaded into each replicate PCR. Purified libraries were quantified with a Qubit 3.0 fluorometer, sized on a Bioanalyzer 2100, and re-quantified with the KAPA Library Quantification kit. Every immunoSEQ 96-well plate was sequenced on a dedicated single-read 150-cycle Illumina NextSeq 550 flow cell. The published analysis was carried out like this. The immunoSEQ output contained only junctional sequences without quality scores, so filtering could not match that applied to full-length reads. To assign V/J genes and CDR3, sequences were annotated using PyIR, a Python wrapper for IgBLAST v1.9, with IMGT germline references. Reads were removed for weak V/J assignments (E-value above 1e-6), missing CDR3, stop codons, out-of-frame junctions, or ambiguous translated residues. V3J clonotypes were defined by identical inferred V gene, J gene, and CDR3 amino acid sequence. To compute the percentage overlap between repertoires, the number of shared unique clonotypes was divided by the size of the smaller repertoire. Three approaches were used to assess repertoire richness: RTK rarefaction, the Chao1 estimator, and Recon v2.1 estimates of unobserved clonotypes. Generation probabilities were computed with OLGA for all TCRbeta clonotypes obtained by the gDNA method from several donors. TCRdb provides this immuneACCESS table in a form limited to in-frame rearrangements. Some clones are lacking; in checked studies, under half of them reflect an unresolved V gene, and why the rest are absent is not known. V, J and clone size were drawn from that table, and D and trimming were deduced from the DNA. The sample includes roughly 2.2 million clones, with about 92% observed a single time. The ten largest account for approximately 0.4% of the sample.

V and J are truncated by 4 bases and 4 bases respectively, leaving an intervening sequence of 10 bases. The CDR3 goes from the cysteine to the phenylalanine over 13 residues. The read is trimmed to its CDR3 DNA, 39 bases read in frame from base 1. CDR1 and CDR2, per the germline V gene (reference sequence), are LNHDA and SQIVND. The sequence derives from a man between 18 and 29 years old in good health. Some clones in this sample may be carry-over from other donors' samples. Material for sequencing was naive CD4+ T cells from PBMCs. The sample's cell subset or site, from its label and the paper: CD45RA+ positively selected. The chain was built from TRBV19 and TRBJ1-2, with TRBD1 tentatively as D gene (6 bases match). The sequenced DNA is TGTGCCAGTAGTACCGACAGGATCTATGGCTACACCTTC. Translated, this gives CASSTDRIYGYTF.